The source of this T cell receptor beta chain is a study of memory CD4+ T cells and cytomegalovirus serostatus. Single viable CD3+CD4+CD8-CD45RO+ cells were sorted as the memory CD4+ T cells. Donors' CMV status reflects serum IgG against pp150, pp28, p38, p52. Comment on this clone: Its antigen is unknown.

Study-wide results and limits: About two fifths of the roughly 150 known CMV-associated TCRbeta sequences appeared in CD4+ memory.

V lost 4 bases and J 5 bases, leaving 17 bases between the germline ends. This CDR3 spans 16 amino acids. In germline, CDR1 is SGHTA, CDR2 FQGTGA. Assay used: immunoSEQ multiplex PCR; TCRdb lists only in-frame clones, some missing. The top ten clones hold less than 0.85% of a sample with 84,000 or so clones, less than 90% of them seen once. The J gene is TRBJ2-2, the V gene TRBV7-3; tentatively, D is TRBD2 (6 bases). This receptor was taken from an adult in good health and CMV-seronegative. The specimen was memory CD4+ T cells from blood. The CDR3 region is CASSSSYGRSTGELFF. The CDR3 DNA sequence: TGTGCCAGCAGCTCATCCTATGGGAGGTCAACCGGGGAGCTGTTTTTT.